This TCR beta chain appears in the sequencing data of a study of blood T cell repertoires in COVID-19. Study-wide background: The United States, Italy and Spain provided the acute and convalescent COVID-19 samples. The analysed material was cDNA or gDNA that came from T cells, B-cell-depleted T cells, or PBMCs.

In the authors' methods: Amplified reference gene primers provided the basis for estimating nucleated cell counts. Some clones are missing from TCRdb's copy, which holds only in-frame ones; the method was immunoSEQ multiplex PCR. V, J and clone size are those of that table, while D and trimming were read from the DNA. The sample has 15,000 to 20,000 clones, roughly 93% seen once. The germline V gene encodes CDR1 MDHEN and CDR2 SYDVKM. This CDR3 region has 16 residues. The V and J ends lost 8 bases and 1 base, in that order; junction bases with no gene match: 5. The TCR sequence derives from a woman in her fifties or sixties with active COVID-19. The J gene is TRBJ2-4, the V gene TRBV28; 13 bases align to TRBD2. Input material: peripheral blood. For the CDR3, the DNA is TGTGCCAGCGGGGTACTAGCGGGAGGGGCCAAAAACATTCAGTACTTC. Translating it yields CASGVLAGGAKNIQYF.